The 22 T cell receptor beta chains listed next were all sequenced from one sample in a study of blood T cell repertoires in COVID-19. TCRdb's copy holds only in-frame clones and misses some; the assay was immunoSEQ multiplex PCR. Of about 430,000 clones in the sample, 80% to 90% were seen once. The source material was PBMCs or T cells enriched from blood (not recorded which). The receptors were sampled from a man aged 30-40 years who had recovered from COVID-19.

The chain employs TRBV30 and TRBJ2-6; the match to TRBD2 covers 7 bases. The V and J ends lost 5 bases and 1 base, in that order; junction bases with no gene match: 8. From germline, CDR1 is GTSNPN and CDR2 SVGIG (reference sequence). The CDR3 runs to 16 residues. CDR3 nucleotide sequence: TGTGCCTGGGGGGCGGGAGCCCTGTCTGGGGCCAACGTCCTGACTTTC. This codes for CAWGAGALSGANVLTF. The variable domain in full, completed from reference TRBV30 and TRBJ2-6, reads SQTIHQWPATLVQPVGSPLSLECTVEGTSNPNLYWYRQAAGRGLQLLFYSVGIGQISSEVPQNLSASRPQDRQFILSSKKLLLSDSGFYLCAWGAGALSGANVLTFGAGSRLTVL.

This chain connects TRBV3-1 (or the pseudogene TRBV3-2) to TRBJ1-2; TRBD1 agrees at 9 bases. Germline loops: CDR1 LGHDT, CDR2 YNNKEL (reference sequence). V trimming: 1 base; J trimming: 6 bases; junction bases outside the gene matches: 6. The CDR3 length is 15 residues. The CDR3 protein is CASSQGQGVINGYTF. DNA for the CDR3: TGTGCCAGCAGCCAAGGACAGGGGGTAATAAATGGCTACACCTTC.

This chain uses TRBV9 with TRBJ2-7; TRBD2 matches at 10 bases. The J segment lost 2 bases and the V segment lost 4 bases, leaving 12 bases of the junction unmatched. This CDR3 spans 17 amino acids. Germline CDR1 SGDLS, CDR2 YYNGEE. The chain's CDR3 is CASSPEGSGRAPYEQYF. DNA of the CDR3: TGTGCCAGCAGCCCTGAAGGAAGCGGGAGGGCCCCCTACGAGCAGTACTTC.

This chain uses TRBV15 with TRBJ2-7, with D uncertain. CDR1 LNHNV and CDR2 YYDKDF come from the germline V gene (reference sequence). Trimming took off 1 base at V and 7 bases at J, with 14 bases between the two ends. The CDR3 length is 14 residues. The CDR3 here is CATSRVAASREQYF. The CDR3 coding sequence is TGTGCCACCAGCAGAGTGGCGGCCTCTCGGGAGCAGTACTTC.

J is TRBJ2-2 and V is TRBV27; D gene ambiguous. The CDR3 totals 13 residues. The germline gives CDR1 MNHEY, CDR2 SMNVEV (reference sequence). V was trimmed by 5 bases and J by 6 bases, leaving 10 bases between them. In DNA form, the CDR3 reads TGTGCCAGCAGTCGAAATAGTGCCGGGGAGCTGTTTTTT. Its translation: CASSRNSAGELFF.

The chain is built from TRBV24-1 and TRBJ2-2; TRBD1 is a possible D gene (8 bases). This CDR3 comprises 13 residues. The germline V and J ends were trimmed by 7 bases and 5 bases, with 10 bases remaining between them. CDR1 and CDR2 from the germline V gene are KGHDR and SFDVKD. This CDR3 is CATRQGGTGELFF. Here the CDR3 DNA reads TGTGCCACCAGACAGGGGGGGACCGGGGAGCTGTTTTTT.

The chain links TRBV4-1 to TRBJ1-5; D is unresolved. The CDR3 totals 14 residues. Germline CDR1 and CDR2: MGHRA and YSYEKL. Trimming took off 2 bases at V and 5 bases at J, with 10 bases between the two ends. The CDR3 DNA sequence: TGCGCCAGCAGCCAACCCCATGACTATCAGCCCCAGCATTTT. Translation gives CASSQPHDYQPQHF.

This clone appeared once. The V call is TRBV5-6, the J call TRBJ2-7, with D tentatively TRBD1 (6 bases). Trimming shortened V by 4 bases and J by 2 bases, and 10 bases separated the two germline ends. There are 13 residues in the CDR3. The germline V gene encodes CDR1 SGHDT and CDR2 YYEEEE. The CDR3 is CASSRQATYEQYF. DNA for the CDR3: TGTGCCAGCAGCCGACAGGCCACCTACGAGCAGTACTTC.

J is TRBJ1-6 and V is TRBV27, with D unclear. The V end was cut by 6 bases, the J end by 9 bases, with 21 bases between. The CDR3 loop spans 16 amino acids. The germline CDR1 and CDR2 sequences are MNHEY and SMNVEV (reference sequence). In nucleotides, the CDR3 is TGTGCCAGCAGGGCCCTCGGCGGCAGCAGCCGTTCACCCCTCCACTTT. Its translation: CASRALGGSSRSPLHF.

This clone was found a few times. The chain is built from TRBV9 and TRBJ2-6; TRBD2 might be the D (5 bases). Trimming took off 4 bases at V and 2 bases at J, with 19 bases between the two ends. The CDR3 runs 18 residues. Germline V lookup: CDR1 SGDLS, CDR2 YYNGEE. The CDR3 protein is CASSLRRIAGAGANVLTF. As DNA, the CDR3 is TGTGCCAGCAGCCTCCGGAGGATTGCCGGAGCTGGGGCCAACGTCCTGACTTTC.

V and J are TRBV10-3 and TRBJ1-5; TRBD1 is a possible D gene (5 bases). This CDR3 has 14 residues. V was shortened by 3 bases and J by 5 bases, with 11 bases between the two germline ends. Germline loops: CDR1 ENHRY, CDR2 SYGVKD. Here the CDR3 reads CAISDRVADQPQHF. For the CDR3, the DNA is TGTGCCATCAGTGACAGGGTGGCGGATCAGCCCCAGCATTTT.

This clone appeared once. This chain uses TRBV2 with TRBJ2-1; 12 bases are shared with TRBD2. CDR3 size: 17 residues. Germline trimming cut 3 bases from V and 1 base from J; bases unmatched to any gene: 4. Germline V gives CDR1 SNHLY, CDR2 FYNNEI. CDR3 residues: CASSDPTSGRSYNEQFF. As DNA, the CDR3 is TGTGCCAGCAGTGACCCGACTAGCGGGAGATCCTACAATGAGCAGTTCTTC.

This clone appeared once. In nucleotides, the CDR3 is TGTGCCAGCAGCGGTTCACCCGGTTTCGACTATGGCTACACCTTC. Amino acids: CASSGSPGFDYGYTF. The chain is built from TRBV7-9 and TRBJ1-2; D remains ambiguous. Germline CDR1 and CDR2: SEHNR and FQNEAQ (reference sequence). The CDR3 covers 15 residues. V lost 5 bases and J lost 3, with 16 bases in between.

This chain links TRBV7-2 with TRBJ2-2, with 13 bases that match TRBD2. Trimming cost V 3 bases and J 4 bases; bases outside gene matches: 2. This CDR3 region has 16 residues. The germline V gene encodes CDR1 SGHTA and CDR2 FQGNSA. The CDR3 bases are TGTGCCAGCAGCTTCACTAGCGGGAGGGCCACCGGGGAGCTGTTTTTT. It codes for CASSFTSGRATGELFF.

This clone was detected only a few times. The CDR3 here is CASSPTDNYEQYF. CDR3 sequence (DNA): TGCGCCAGCAGCCCTACCGACAACTACGAGCAGTACTTC. J is TRBJ2-7 and V is TRBV5-1; D gene ambiguous. CDR1 is SGHRS and CDR2 is YFSETQ in the germline V gene. This CDR3 spans 13 amino acids. V lost 4 bases and J lost 3, with 11 bases in between.

The chain is built from TRBV4-2 and TRBJ2-4, with 7 bases aligning to TRBD1. This CDR3 comprises 19 residues. The V and J ends lost 1 base and 0 bases, in that order; junction bases with no gene match: 12. Germline CDR1 LGHNA, CDR2 YNFKEQ. CDR3 DNA: TGTGCCAGCAGCCAAGTGGGTAGGGGGCAAAAACTAGCCAAAAACATTCAGTACTTC. It codes for CASSQVGRGQKLAKNIQYF.

The chain has TRBV7-2 and TRBJ1-5; D is undetermined. The CDR3 is made up of 13 amino acids. Germline loops: CDR1 SGHTA, CDR2 FQGNSA. V dropped 6 bases and J dropped 1 base, with 7 bases sitting between them. CDR3 sequence: CASSVESNQPQHF. In nucleotides, the CDR3 is TGTGCCAGCAGTGTGGAGAGCAATCAGCCCCAGCATTTT.

CDR3 sequence (DNA): TGTGCCAGCAGTGTCTCGCGACAATTTGCAACTAATGAAAAACTGTTTTTT. This encodes CASSVSRQFATNEKLFF. The chain employs TRBV25-1 and TRBJ1-4; no clear D. Deletions cut 4 bases from V and 0 bases from J, with 15 bases between. The germline V gene encodes CDR1 MGHDK and CDR2 SYGVNS. The CDR3 contains 17 residues.

The V call is TRBV28, the J call TRBJ2-7; D uncertain. From germline, CDR1 is MDHEN and CDR2 SYDVKM. Trimming took 4 bases from V and 0 from J, leaving 19 bases between them. This CDR3 has 17 residues. CDR3 sequence: CASSSNPGSSSSYEQYF. The CDR3 coding sequence is TGTGCCAGCAGTTCCAATCCCGGGTCGTCGAGCTCCTACGAGCAGTACTTC.

V and J are TRBV7-2 and TRBJ2-1; perhaps TRBD1 as D (5 bases). This CDR3 contains 15 residues. Trimming left V 0 bases short and J 5 bases short, with 11 bases between. Germline V gene data show CDR1 as SGHTA and CDR2 as FQGNSA. CDR3 DNA sequence: TGTGCCAGCAGCTTAGCAATCACAGGAGACAATGAGCAGTTCTTC. Amino acid sequence: CASSLAITGDNEQFF.

There are a few counts of this clone. This rearrangement joins TRBV2 to TRBJ1-4; 10 bases match TRBD1. The length of the CDR3 is 14 residues. Per germline, CDR1 SNHLY and CDR2 FYNNEI. Losses at the gene ends were 8 bases for V and 6 bases for J; bases not matched to a gene: 6. CDR3 sequence: CASATGTGDEKLFF. In nucleotides, the CDR3 is TGTGCCAGCGCCACCGGGACAGGGGATGAAAAACTGTTTTTT.

The chain combines TRBV30 with TRBJ1-2; tentatively, D is TRBD1 (6 bases). V lost 2 bases to trimming and J lost 2 bases, with 12 bases between them. Germline lookup yields CDR1 GTSNPN and CDR2 SVGIG (reference sequence). CDR3 length: 14 amino acids. As DNA, the CDR3 is TGTGCCTGGAGTAAGAGGACAGTGAACTATGGCTACACCTTC. Translated: CAWSKRTVNYGYTF.